This T cell receptor (beta chain) was sequenced for a study of blood T cells in healthy people across ages. V gave up 8 bases and J gave up 7 bases; unmatched junction bases: 5. Germline CDR1 MDHEN, CDR2 SYDVKM. The CDR3 runs 11 residues. A J-beta primer mix and a sample-barcoded 5' primer were used in a second PCR of about 7 to 12 cycles. TCRdb re-derived calls from the 5' RACE reads in MiXCR, one entry per CDR3 protein. This table holds over 450,000 distinct CDR3 sequences, approximately 25% found once. The sample was also linked to a second study, of T cells of mothers and their children. In that study: The TCR beta CDR3 read count exceeded 9.5 million for each mother and was around 3.1 million for each child.

The chain is built from TRBV28 and TRBJ2-7; 7 bases are a match to TRBD2. The TCR was taken from a boy between 5 and 17 years old in good health. Sequenced sample: blood. The CDR3 nucleotides are TGTGCCAGCCTCAGCGGGGTGGAGCAGTACTTC. It specifies CASLSGVEQYF.